This TCR beta chain was profiled in a study of blood T cell repertoires in COVID-19. Clones were read by immunoSEQ multiplex PCR, and TCRdb kept only the in-frame ones, dropping some. The table records about 160,000 clones, approximately 79% of them present only once. Germline lookup yields CDR1 SGHTS and CDR2 YDEGEE. V dropped 0 bases and J dropped 4 bases, with 8 bases sitting between them. This CDR3 comprises 14 residues. The TCR comes from a woman at least 80 years old with acute or convalescent COVID-19. The sequenced sample was peripheral blood. The chain joins TRBV5-8 to TRBJ1-3, with D uncertain. The CDR3 protein is CASSLGQRGNTIYF. In DNA form, the CDR3 reads TGTGCCAGCAGCTTGGGTCAGCGGGGAAACACCATATATTTT.